This T cell receptor (beta chain) derives from a study of cytotoxic CD8 clonotypes in ibrutinib-treated CLL. From germline, CDR1 is MNHNS and CDR2 SASEGT. Trimming removed 7 bases at V and 7 bases at J, with 16 bases between. CDR3 length equals 14 residues. The table came from immunoSEQ multiplex PCR; TCRdb's copy has only in-frame clones and leaves some out. The sample records around 300,000 clones, around four fifths being singletons. The clonotype was recovered from a human donor with chronic lymphocytic leukemia. Material: PBMCs, obtained before ibrutinib treatment. V gene TRBV6-1 combines with J gene TRBJ1-4; no reliable D call. The CDR3: CASKVGSIGEKLFF. DNA for the CDR3: TGTGCCAGCAAAGTTGGTTCAATAGGTGAAAAACTGTTTTTT.